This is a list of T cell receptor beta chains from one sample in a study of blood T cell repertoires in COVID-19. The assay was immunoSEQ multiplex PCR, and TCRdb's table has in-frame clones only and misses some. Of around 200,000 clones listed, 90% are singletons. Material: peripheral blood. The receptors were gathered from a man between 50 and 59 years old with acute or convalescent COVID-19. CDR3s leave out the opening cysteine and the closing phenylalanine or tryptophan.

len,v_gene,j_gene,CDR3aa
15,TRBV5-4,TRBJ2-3,ASSLFGLAGGVDTQY
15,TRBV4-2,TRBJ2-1,ASSPIAGGSSYNEQF
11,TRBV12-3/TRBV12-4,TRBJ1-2,ASSLGGFYGYT
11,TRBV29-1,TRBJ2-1,SVKRGGGHEQF
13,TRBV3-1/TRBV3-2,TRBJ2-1,ASSQDRVSYNEQF
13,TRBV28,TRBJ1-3,ASSLSGVAGNTIY
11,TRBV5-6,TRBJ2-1,ASSSGAYNEQF
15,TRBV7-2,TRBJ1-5,ASSLGGQSYSNQPQH
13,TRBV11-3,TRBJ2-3,ASSLGTSSQDTQY
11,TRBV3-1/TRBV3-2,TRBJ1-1,ASSPPLNTEAF
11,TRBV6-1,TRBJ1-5,ASSELEDQPQH
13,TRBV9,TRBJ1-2,ASSVADRGRHGYT
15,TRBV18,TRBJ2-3,ASSPPRAGGLGDTQY
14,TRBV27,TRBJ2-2,ASSVHRGAGTGELF
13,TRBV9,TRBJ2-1,ASSVRTGEGNEQF
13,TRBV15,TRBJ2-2,ATSRDRGWTGELF
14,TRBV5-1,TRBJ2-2,ASSSRGSEGTGELF
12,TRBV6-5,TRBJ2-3,ASSYGLAADTQY
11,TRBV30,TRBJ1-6,AWSRGNNSPLH
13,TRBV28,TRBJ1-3,ASSQGPRSGNTIY